What follows are 27 T cell receptor beta chains derived from one specimen sequenced in a study of Tregs in tolerant kidney transplant recipients. Sequenced by immunoSEQ multiplex PCR; TCRdb stores in-frame clones only, minus some. This table has approximately 81,000 clones, roughly 90% appearing once. Mixed chimerism was transient after nonmyeloablative marrow transplants from related graft donors. This material consisted of CD4+ T cells from blood (PBMCs), taken 24 months after the transplant. Receptors were obtained from a human patient who received a combined kidney and bone marrow transplant. Some T cells may originate from the graft donor.

The genes are TRBV7-7 and TRBJ1-4; weak D call: TRBD1 (6 bases). Germline V lookup: CDR1 SSHAT, CDR2 FNYEAQ (reference sequence). The CDR3 length is 15 residues. The germline V and J ends were trimmed by 4 bases and 3 bases, with 12 bases remaining between them. The CDR3 coding sequence is TGTGCCAGCAGCTACGCTACAGGGTCTAATGAAAAACTGTTTTTT. Protein: CASSYATGSNEKLFF.

The chain is built from TRBV7-9 and TRBJ2-3; 10 bases fit TRBD1. In germline, CDR1 is SEHNR, CDR2 FQNEAQ (reference sequence). The CDR3 is 14 amino acids. Trimming removed 6 bases from V and 6 bases from J; junction bases left unmatched: 6. The CDR3 loop reads CASRKTGGHDTQYF. DNA for the CDR3: TGTGCCAGCAGAAAGACAGGGGGCCACGATACGCAGTATTTT.

The J gene is TRBJ2-1, the V gene TRBV6-4, with TRBD2 identical over 8 bases. Germline trimming cut 0 bases from V and 8 bases from J; bases unmatched to any gene: 9. CDR1 and CDR2 from the germline V gene are MRHNA and SNTAGT. There are 16 residues in the CDR3. The CDR3 region is CASSDSIRTSLDEQFF. For the CDR3, the DNA is TGTGCCAGCAGTGACTCGATTCGGACTAGCTTGGATGAGCAGTTCTTC.

The V and J genes are TRBV18 and TRBJ2-7, with D tentatively TRBD1 (6 bases). The CDR3 runs to 14 residues. V was shortened by 5 bases and J by 4 bases, with 15 bases between the two germline ends. In germline, CDR1 is KGHSH, CDR2 LQKENI. The CDR3 is CASSTSGHPYEQYF. The CDR3, as DNA: TGTGCCAGCTCAACATCGGGACATCCTTACGAGCAGTACTTC.

The chain links TRBV7-2 to TRBJ1-5; the match to TRBD1 covers 9 bases. The ends lost 1 base at V and 0 bases at J; junction bases unmatched: 4. Germline V gives CDR1 SGHTA, CDR2 FQGNSA. The CDR3 sequence is 17 residues long. CDR3 sequence: CASSLEGQGHSNQPQHF. Written as DNA, the CDR3 is TGTGCCAGCAGCTTAGAGGGACAGGGCCATAGCAATCAGCCCCAGCATTTT.

The chain joins TRBV29-1 to TRBJ2-5; possibly TRBD1 for D (7 bases). CDR1 SQVTM and CDR2 ANQGSEA come from the germline V gene. V shed 7 bases and J shed 5 bases, with 11 bases lying between them. The CDR3 loop spans 11 amino acids. The CDR3 DNA follows: TGCAGCGCCCAGGGGGGTGAGACCCAGTACTTC. It codes for CSAQGGETQYF.

This clone was counted between two and nine times. The chain employs TRBV7-3 and TRBJ2-6; 8 bases fit TRBD2. There are 18 residues in the CDR3. V gave up 1 base and J gave up 1 base; unmatched junction bases: 6. Germline V CDR1 and CDR2: SGHTA, FQGTGA. This CDR3 reads CASSLMSGGGSGANVLTF. DNA of the CDR3: TGTGCCAGCAGCTTAATGTCGGGCGGGGGGTCTGGGGCCAACGTCCTGACTTTC.

This chain uses TRBV4-2 with TRBJ2-3; no clear D gene. Deletions cut 0 bases from V and 6 bases from J, with 7 bases between. Germline V lookup: CDR1 LGHNA, CDR2 YNFKEQ. The CDR3 loop spans 13 amino acids. The DNA of the CDR3 is TGTGCCAGCAGCCAAGATGTCTTTGATACGCAGTATTTT. Protein sequence: CASSQDVFDTQYF.

The rearrangement uses TRBV19 and TRBJ2-7; 8 nucleotides align to TRBD2. This CDR3 is 14 amino acids long. J was trimmed by 5 bases and V by 5 bases; bases with no gene match: 8. From germline, CDR1 is LNHDA and CDR2 SQIVND (reference sequence). DNA of the CDR3: TGTGCCAGTAGTCCCGGGAGGGCCCAAGACGAGCAGTACTTC. Residues: CASSPGRAQDEQYF.

The rearrangement links TRBV7-8 to TRBJ1-1, with D possibly being TRBD1 (6 bases). V was pared by 3 bases and J by 8 bases, with 13 bases between. CDR3 length equals 13 residues. Germline V gene lookup returns CDR1 SGHVS and CDR2 FQNEAQ. The CDR3 coding sequence is TGTGCCAGCAGCTTTGAACAGGGTTGGGAAGCTTTCTTT. Encoded protein: CASSFEQGWEAFF. Variable domain in full (rest from reference TRBV7-8 and TRBJ1-1): GAGVSQSPRYKVAKRGQDVALRCDPISGHVSLFWYQQALGQGPEFLTYFQNEAQLDKSGLPSDRFFAERPEGSVSTLKIQRTQQEDSAVYLCASSFEQGWEAFFGQGTRLTVV.

The chain carries TRBV10-3 and TRBJ2-7; D possibly corresponds to TRBD1 (6 bases). The CDR3 consists of 12 residues. Germline V gives CDR1 ENHRY, CDR2 SYGVKD. V shed 5 bases and J shed 7 bases, with 12 bases lying between them. CDR3 amino acids: CAISFTGQEQYF. CDR3 bases: TGTGCCATCAGTTTTACAGGGCAGGAGCAGTACTTC.

This clone was seen just once. This chain joins TRBV4-3 and TRBJ2-7; tentatively, D is TRBD1 (5 bases). Trimming removed 4 bases from V and 3 bases from J, with 13 bases in between. Per germline, CDR1 LGHNA and CDR2 YSLEER. The CDR3 is 14 amino acids. The chain's CDR3 is CASSLRGGLYEQYF. Written as DNA, the CDR3 is TGCGCCAGCAGCCTTAGGGGCGGTCTCTACGAGCAGTACTTC.

This clone was recorded only once. This chain joins TRBV5-1 and TRBJ2-7; weak D call: TRBD2 (5 bases). The CDR3 has 15 amino acids. V lost 4 bases and J lost 6, with 20 bases in between. In germline, CDR1 is SGHRS, CDR2 YFSETQ. In DNA form, the CDR3 reads TGCGCCAGCAGCGGAGGCCTCCGAGACCGCGGCGAGCAGTACTTC. Protein product: CASSGGLRDRGEQYF.

The chain combines TRBV5-4 with TRBJ2-1; TRBD2 matches at 14 bases. The germline gives CDR1 SGHNT, CDR2 YYREEE (reference sequence). V gave up 3 bases and J gave up 9 bases; unmatched junction bases: 8. The length of the CDR3 is 16 residues. The CDR3 loop is CASSWGTSGSWGEQFF. The CDR3 nucleotides are TGTGCCAGCAGCTGGGGGACTAGCGGGAGCTGGGGTGAGCAGTTCTTC.

This clone occurred once. This rearrangement joins TRBV9 to TRBJ1-2, with 7 bases identical to TRBD1. The J segment lost 2 bases and the V segment lost 0 bases, leaving 4 bases of the junction unmatched. Germline CDR1 is SGDLS and CDR2 is YYNGEE. The CDR3 covers 15 residues. CDR3 bases: TGTGCCAGCAGCGTAGGGGCAGGGGGGAACTATGGCTACACCTTC. Encoded protein: CASSVGAGGNYGYTF.

This clone turned up a few times. V and J are TRBV2 and TRBJ2-7, with 10 bases lining up with TRBD2. This CDR3 comprises 14 residues. Looked up from germline, CDR1 is SNHLY and CDR2 is FYNNEI. Trimming took 7 bases from V and 6 from J; bases not matched to a gene: 9. CDR3 DNA sequence: TGTGCCAGCAATCCTAGCGGGAGAGACTTCGAGCAGTACTTC. Translating gives CASNPSGRDFEQYF.

The chain carries TRBV11-2 and TRBJ2-4, with TRBD2 matching 9 bases. From germline, CDR1 is SGHAT and CDR2 FQNNGV. The CDR3 is 16 residues long. The junction had 11 bases not matched to a gene; V was cut back by 2 bases and J by 9 bases. For the CDR3, the DNA is TGTGCCAGCAGCTTAATGAAGAGGCGGGGGGGCATCATTCAGTACTTC. Translated, it gives CASSLMKRRGGIIQYF. Looking up the rest from reference TRBV11-2 and TRBJ2-4 gives the full variable domain: EAGVAQSPRYKIIEKRQSVAFWCNPISGHATLYWYQQILGQGPKLLIQFQNNGVVDDSQLPKDRFSAERLKGVDSTLKIQPAKLEDSAVYLCASSLMKRRGGIIQYFGAGTRLSVL.

V gene TRBV19 combines with J gene TRBJ2-7; 8 bases line up with TRBD2. V shed 1 base, J shed 4 bases, and the junction held 6 bases outside the gene matches. CDR1 LNHDA and CDR2 SQIVND come from the germline V gene (reference sequence). CDR3 size: 15 residues. CDR3 sequence: CASSIVSAGEYEQYF. CDR3 nucleotide sequence: TGTGCCAGTAGTATAGTCTCAGCGGGAGAGTACGAGCAGTACTTC.

V is TRBV7-2 and J is TRBJ2-2; no clear D. V was trimmed by 3 bases and J by 5 bases, leaving 10 bases between them. The length of the CDR3 is 14 residues. CDR1 is SGHTA and CDR2 is FQGNSA in the germline V gene. CDR3 in DNA: TGTGCCAGCAGCTTCCAGCGAAGGACCGGGGAGCTGTTTTTT. Amino acid sequence: CASSFQRRTGELFF.

The V and J genes are TRBV12-2 and TRBJ2-7; the DNA was not used to check the table's D call, TRBD2. TRBV12-2 is a listed pseudogene. The CDR3 totals 16 residues. The CDR3 bases are TGTGCAAGTCGCTTCGCGCGGGAAGGTAAGTGCGACGAGCAGTACTTC. Encoded protein: CASRFAREGKCDEQYF.

The J gene is TRBJ1-5, the V gene TRBV28; D is unresolved. This CDR3 spans 15 amino acids. Trimming pared 1 base from V and 2 bases from J, leaving 9 bases between. Germline lookup yields CDR1 MDHEN and CDR2 SYDVKM. The CDR3 loop reads CASSLFGQGNQPQHF. CDR3 DNA sequence: TGTGCCAGCAGTTTATTCGGTCAGGGCAATCAGCCCCAGCATTTT.

The chain has TRBV9 and TRBJ1-4, with 9 nucleotides matching TRBD1. V gave up 0 bases and J gave up 7 bases; unmatched junction bases: 4. The germline V gene encodes CDR1 SGDLS and CDR2 YYNGEE. The CDR3 runs 15 residues. The CDR3 reads CASSVGGQGTEKLFF. CDR3 nucleotide sequence: TGTGCCAGCAGCGTAGGGGGACAGGGAACTGAAAAACTGTTTTTT. The full variable domain, with the rest looked up from reference TRBV9 and TRBJ1-4, is DSGVTQTPKHLITATGQRVTLRCSPRSGDLSVYWYQQSLDQGLQFLIQYYNGEERAKGNILERFSAQQFPDLHSELNLSSLELGDSALYFCASSVGGQGTEKLFFGSGTQLSVL.

V usage is TRBV29-1 and J usage is TRBJ2-1; D is perhaps TRBD1 (5 bases). This CDR3 has 11 amino acids. Germline V gene sequence: CDR1 SQVTM, CDR2 ANQGSEA. This chain's CDR3 is CSTSSLTVEFF. The CDR3 DNA reads TGCAGTACCAGTTCGTTGACAGTGGAGTTCTTC.

CDR3 amino acids: CATSRVGAYGYTF. DNA of the CDR3: TGTGCCACCAGCAGAGTTGGGGCCTATGGCTACACCTTC. The chain recombines TRBV15 with TRBJ1-2, with D perhaps matching TRBD1 (5 bases). The CDR3 is 13 amino acids. Germline-derived CDR1 and CDR2 are LNHNV and YYDKDF (reference sequence). Trimming took off 1 base at V and 4 bases at J, with 7 bases between the two ends.

This sequence joins TRBV6-5 and TRBJ2-7; 9 bases match TRBD1. Trimming cost V 6 bases and J 6 bases; bases outside gene matches: 9. The CDR3 length is 14 residues. Germline V lookup: CDR1 MNHEY, CDR2 SVGAGI. CDR3 loop: CASRRDRALAEQYF. The DNA for the CDR3 is TGTGCCAGCAGGCGGGACAGGGCCCTCGCCGAGCAGTACTTC.

V is TRBV7-2 and J is TRBJ2-7; 8 bases are shared with TRBD2. This CDR3 region has 15 residues. V lost 1 base to trimming and J lost 4 bases; unmatched junction nucleotides: 6. The germline V gene encodes CDR1 SGHTA and CDR2 FQGNSA. The CDR3, as DNA: TGTGCCAGCAGCTTAGGAAGCGGGAGTGTGTACGAGCAGTACTTC. Its protein product is CASSLGSGSVYEQYF.

A word on this clone: An end of the junction does not agree with germline; a read error may underlie this. The identical CDR3 is also encoded by other nucleotide sequences in the sample. The chain employs TRBV7-3 and TRBJ1-6; a possible D gene is TRBD1 (5 bases). Per the germline V gene, CDR1 is SGHTA and CDR2 is FQGTGA. This CDR3 comprises 13 residues. For the CDR3, the DNA is TGTGCCAGCAGCTTACAGGGTTATTCCCCCCTCCACTTT. As protein: CASSLQGYSPLHF.